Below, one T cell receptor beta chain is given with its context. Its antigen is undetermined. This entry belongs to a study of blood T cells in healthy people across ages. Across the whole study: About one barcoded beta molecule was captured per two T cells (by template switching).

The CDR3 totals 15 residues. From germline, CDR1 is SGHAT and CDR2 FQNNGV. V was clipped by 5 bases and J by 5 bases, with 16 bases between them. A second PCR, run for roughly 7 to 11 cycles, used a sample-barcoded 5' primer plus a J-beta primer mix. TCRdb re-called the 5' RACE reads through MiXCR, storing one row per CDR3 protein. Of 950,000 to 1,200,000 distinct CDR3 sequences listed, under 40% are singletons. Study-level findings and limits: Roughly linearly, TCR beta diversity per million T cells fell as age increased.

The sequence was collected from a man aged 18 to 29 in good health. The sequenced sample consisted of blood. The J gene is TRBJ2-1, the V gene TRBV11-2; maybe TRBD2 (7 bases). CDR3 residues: CASSLERGGHNEQFF. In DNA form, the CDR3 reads TGTGCCAGCAGCCTCGAGAGGGGGGGACACAATGAGCAGTTCTTC.